What follows is one TCR beta chain and its context. Method: immunoSEQ multiplex PCR; TCRdb's copy keeps in-frame clones and lacks some. The sample includes approximately 110,000 clones, approximately 85% of them seen just once. This sample is part of a study of blood T cell repertoires in COVID-19. The CDR3 loop spans 15 amino acids. This sequence originates from a man aged 35 to 55 with acute or convalescent COVID-19. V usage is TRBV7-5 and J usage is TRBJ2-7; the table's D call, TRBD2, was not checked against the DNA. TRBV7-5 is a recognized pseudogene. Sequenced sample: peripheral blood. The CDR3 spells CARSSGLAGYYEQYF. CDR3 bases: TGTGCCAGAAGCTCGGGTCTAGCGGGCTACTACGAGCAGTACTTC.